This T cell receptor (beta chain) was retrieved from a study of T cell repertoires in cytomegalovirus infection (dated by TCRdb to between 2017 and 2020). In terms of the full investigation: The peptide stimulations were aimed at well-studied HLA-B-restricted epitopes as well as recently identified HLA-C-restricted CMV epitopes, whose presentation resists viral immunomodulation. Donor HLA type was relevant to the analysis, because carriage of CMV infection together with the matching HLA type was indicated by public TCR beta signatures. Broad study findings and their caveats: The ex vivo response was dominated by HLA-C-restricted CMV-specific TCR beta clonotypes, which also provided the single most frequent clonotype in two of eight donors. In both this cohort and an independent cohort of 352 donors, the cumulative frequency of public TCR beta family members distinguished carriers of CMV infection plus the relevant HLA type.

The sample's treatment or condition label is to be understood as: in vitro stimulation with specific CMV peptide epitopes to enrich CMV-specific T cells. Sequencing instrument: Illumina HiSeq 1500. TCRdb handled the public reads itself, with Q25 trimming in fastp and clone calling in MiXCR, and kept productive beta chains. Entries that share a CDR3 protein sequence are merged under the most common genes and DNA. The sample yields some 940,000 distinct CDR3 sequences; roughly 30% were counted once. Roughly 12% of the sample rests with the top ten. This clonotype was seen many times. Its antigen remains undetermined. Base qualities are not provided; no much larger clone lies one nucleotide away. This receptor was obtained from a human donor in good health (CMV status not recorded). Some clones in this sample may be carry-over from other donors' samples. The sample in question was cultured CD8+ T cells from PBMCs, obtained from culture after CMV antigen stimulation.

The bases are TGTGCCAGCAGCCCAGGGAGGGCCCGACACCGGGAGCTGTTTTTT. This encodes CASSPGRARHRELFF. This chain is built from TRBV7-8 and TRBJ2-2, with TRBD2 identical over 7 junction bases. Spanning cysteine to phenylalanine, the CDR3 consists of 15 amino acids. Of the read, only the CDR3 DNA is kept; its 45 bases are in frame from base 1. From V the trimming removes 5 bases and from J it removes 9 bases, while the gene matches leave 12 bases of the junction unaccounted for. The germline V gene gives CDR1 as SGHVS and CDR2 as FQNEAQ.